A selection of T cell receptor beta chains follows, all from one sample in a study of cytomegalovirus exposure and HLA in healthy donors. The repertoire was sequenced with immunoSEQ multiplex PCR; TCRdb's copy has only in-frame clones and lacks some. The data show roughly 140,000 clones, about 82% seen once. Sequenced material: PBMCs. The receptors shown here come from a woman in her thirties or forties in good health and CMV-seropositive. The CDR3 runs from the conserved cysteine through the conserved F or W. Fields, in order: CDR3 protein, CDR3 DNA, clone size, V gene, D gene, J gene. A D gene is named only where the DNA matches it firmly. Clone size is stated in some rows and not others, as once, few, many or a class when expanded.

CDR3 protein: CASSPRLAGGSYEQYF
CDR3 DNA: TGTGCCAGCAGCCCCAGACTAGCGGGAGGGTCCTACGAGCAGTACTTC
clone size: -
V gene: TRBV7-6
D gene: TRBD2
J gene: TRBJ2-7

CDR3 protein: CASSWDLSDTQYF
CDR3 DNA: TGTGCCAGCAGTTGGGACTTATCAGATACGCAGTATTTT
clone size: -
V gene: TRBV5-4
D gene: -
J gene: TRBJ2-3

CDR3 protein: CASSPPGQGAYEQYF
CDR3 DNA: TGTGCCAGCAGCCCACCGGGACAGGGGGCCTACGAGCAGTACTTC
clone size: once
V gene: TRBV28
D gene: TRBD1
J gene: TRBJ2-7

CDR3 protein: CASRIRQGNNEQYF
CDR3 DNA: TGTGCCAGCCGGATAAGGCAGGGGAACAACGAGCAGTACTTC
clone size: -
V gene: TRBV28
D gene: -
J gene: TRBJ2-7

CDR3 protein: CASIKDSGNTGELFF
CDR3 DNA: TGTGCCAGTATTAAAGACAGCGGAAACACCGGGGAGCTGTTTTTT
clone size: -
V gene: TRBV19
D gene: -
J gene: TRBJ2-2

CDR3 protein: CASSSGHDTQYF
CDR3 DNA: TGTGCCAGCAGCTCGGGACATGATACGCAGTATTTT
clone size: few
V gene: TRBV5-6
D gene: -
J gene: TRBJ2-3

CDR3 protein: CASSMGSTAYNEQFF
CDR3 DNA: TGTGCCAGTAGTATGGGTAGCACCGCCTACAATGAGCAGTTCTTC
clone size: -
V gene: TRBV19
D gene: -
J gene: TRBJ2-1

CDR3 protein: CASSLAGEGGELFF
CDR3 DNA: TGCGCCAGCAGCTTAGCGGGAGAAGGCGGGGAGCTGTTTTTT
clone size: once
V gene: TRBV5-1
D gene: TRBD2
J gene: TRBJ2-2

CDR3 protein: CASSYSFGGGGGEQFF
CDR3 DNA: TGTGCCAGCAGTTACTCTTTCGGCGGGGGGGGCGGTGAGCAGTTCTTC
clone size: few
V gene: TRBV6-5
D gene: TRBD2
J gene: TRBJ2-1

CDR3 protein: CASSPPGTGGWGAFF
CDR3 DNA: TGTGCCAGCAGTCCCCCAGGGACAGGGGGATGGGGAGCTTTCTTT
clone size: many
V gene: TRBV27
D gene: TRBD1
J gene: TRBJ1-1

CDR3 protein: CASSLGGSADSPLHF
CDR3 DNA: TGTGCCAGCAGCTTGGGAGGGTCCGCGGATTCACCCCTCCACTTT
clone size: -
V gene: TRBV5-6
D gene: -
J gene: TRBJ1-6

CDR3 protein: CASSEAQVYLGEQYF
CDR3 DNA: TGTGCCAGCAGTGAAGCGCAAGTATACCTAGGCGAGCAGTACTTC
clone size: -
V gene: TRBV6-1
D gene: -
J gene: TRBJ2-7

CDR3 protein: CASSLDFQQGALTPYGYTF
CDR3 DNA: TGCGCCAGCAGCCTCGACTTTCAGCAGGGGGCCCTTACCCCCTATGGCTACACCTTC
clone size: -
V gene: TRBV4-1
D gene: TRBD1
J gene: TRBJ1-2

CDR3 protein: CASRPPGSQPQHF
CDR3 DNA: TGTGCCAGTAGACCCCCGGGATCCCAGCCCCAGCATTTT
clone size: -
V gene: TRBV19
D gene: -
J gene: TRBJ1-5

CDR3 protein: CASSLVTSGGRYNEQFF
CDR3 DNA: TGTGCCAGCAGCTTAGTGACTAGCGGGGGTAGATACAATGAGCAGTTCTTC
clone size: once
V gene: TRBV7-8
D gene: TRBD2
J gene: TRBJ2-1

CDR3 protein: CASSGDLNSYEQYF
CDR3 DNA: TGTGCCAGCAGCGGAGACTTGAACTCCTACGAGCAGTACTTC
clone size: -
V gene: TRBV9
D gene: -
J gene: TRBJ2-7

CDR3 protein: CASSPMGPGVETQYF
CDR3 DNA: TGTGCCAGCAGCCCAATGGGTCCAGGGGTGGAGACCCAGTACTTC
clone size: -
V gene: TRBV7-3
D gene: -
J gene: TRBJ2-5

CDR3 protein: CASSLALGTEETQYF
CDR3 DNA: TGTGCCAGCAGCTTAGCGCTTGGGACAGAAGAGACCCAGTACTTC
clone size: -
V gene: TRBV7-9
D gene: TRBD1
J gene: TRBJ2-5

CDR3 protein: CASSRLTGGPQHF
CDR3 DNA: TGCGCCAGCAGCCGCCTAACAGGGGGCCCCCAGCATTTT
clone size: -
V gene: TRBV4-1
D gene: TRBD1
J gene: TRBJ1-5

CDR3 protein: CASSSGTGGAVNIQYF
CDR3 DNA: TGCGCCAGCAGCTCCGGGACAGGGGGCGCCGTGAACATTCAGTACTTC
clone size: few
V gene: TRBV5-1
D gene: TRBD1
J gene: TRBJ2-4

CDR3 protein: CASSLSTAGSDTQYF
CDR3 DNA: TGTGCCAGCAGCTTGAGTACTGCAGGTTCAGATACGCAGTATTTT
clone size: once
V gene: TRBV7-7
D gene: -
J gene: TRBJ2-3

CDR3 protein: CAWSLGLELGYTF
CDR3 DNA: TGTGCCTGGAGTTTGGGACTAGAATTGGGCTACACCTTC
clone size: -
V gene: TRBV30
D gene: -
J gene: TRBJ1-2

CDR3 protein: CASSYSGDWTEAFF
CDR3 DNA: TGTGCCAGCTCCTATTCCGGGGACTGGACTGAAGCTTTCTTT
clone size: -
V gene: TRBV18
D gene: -
J gene: TRBJ1-1

CDR3 protein: CASSLALEQYF
CDR3 DNA: TGTGCCAGCAGCTTAGCTCTCGAGCAGTACTTC
clone size: -
V gene: TRBV7-2
D gene: -
J gene: TRBJ2-7

CDR3 protein: CASSLPGVSQETQYF
CDR3 DNA: TGCGCCAGCAGCTTGCCGGGGGTCTCACAAGAGACCCAGTACTTC
clone size: -
V gene: TRBV5-1
D gene: -
J gene: TRBJ2-5

CDR3 protein: CASSPGQSSYEQYF
CDR3 DNA: TGTGCCAGCAGTCCAGGACAGAGCTCCTACGAGCAGTACTTC
clone size: -
V gene: TRBV4-2
D gene: -
J gene: TRBJ2-7

CDR3 protein: CASINTGELFF
CDR3 DNA: TGTGCCAGTATAAACACCGGGGAGCTGTTTTTT
clone size: -
V gene: TRBV19
D gene: -
J gene: TRBJ2-2

CDR3 protein: CASSLGFQGANEQFF
CDR3 DNA: TGCGCCAGCAGCTTGGGCTTCCAGGGGGCAAATGAGCAGTTCTTC
clone size: many
V gene: TRBV5-1
D gene: TRBD1
J gene: TRBJ2-1

CDR3 protein: CASSLTLAGGMNEQFF
CDR3 DNA: TGCGCCAGCAGCCTCACCTTAGCGGGAGGGATGAATGAGCAGTTCTTC
clone size: -
V gene: TRBV5-1
D gene: TRBD2
J gene: TRBJ2-1

CDR3 protein: CASSFLDWDEQFF
CDR3 DNA: TGTGCCAGCAGCTTCTTGGACTGGGATGAGCAGTTCTTC
clone size: -
V gene: TRBV7-9
D gene: -
J gene: TRBJ2-1

CDR3 protein: CASSVAPRARTDTQYF
CDR3 DNA: TGTGCCAGCAGCGTAGCGCCGCGGGCCCGCACAGATACGCAGTATTTT
clone size: -
V gene: TRBV9
D gene: -
J gene: TRBJ2-3

CDR3 protein: CASSSGGFKGETQYF
CDR3 DNA: TGTGCCAGCAGTTCAGGGGGCTTTAAGGGAGAGACCCAGTACTTC
clone size: -
V gene: TRBV28
D gene: TRBD1
J gene: TRBJ2-5

CDR3 protein: CASSLAQGGQQNTEAFF
CDR3 DNA: TGTGCCAGCAGCTTAGCGCAGGGGGGACAACAGAACACTGAAGCTTTCTTT
clone size: -
V gene: TRBV7-2
D gene: TRBD1
J gene: TRBJ1-1

CDR3 protein: CASRTGQEQFF
CDR3 DNA: TGTGCCAGCAGGACGGGACAGGAGCAGTTCTTC
clone size: -
V gene: TRBV27
D gene: TRBD1
J gene: TRBJ2-1

CDR3 protein: CASSVDDNRSYEQYF
CDR3 DNA: TGTGCCAGCAGCGTAGATGATAACAGATCCTACGAGCAGTACTTC
clone size: -
V gene: TRBV9
D gene: -
J gene: TRBJ2-7

CDR3 protein: CASRAGSSYNEQFF
CDR3 DNA: TGTGCCAGCAGAGCGGGGAGCTCCTACAATGAGCAGTTCTTC
clone size: -
V gene: TRBV7-2
D gene: TRBD2
J gene: TRBJ2-1

CDR3 protein: CASSPRDRVSSYNEQFF
CDR3 DNA: TGTGCCAGCTCACCAAGGGACAGGGTTAGCTCCTACAATGAGCAGTTCTTC
clone size: -
V gene: TRBV18
D gene: TRBD1
J gene: TRBJ2-1

CDR3 protein: CASSKTLLGAFF
CDR3 DNA: TGTGCCAGCAGCAAGACATTACTAGGAGCTTTCTTT
clone size: -
V gene: TRBV28
D gene: -
J gene: TRBJ1-1

CDR3 protein: CASSANRGAYEQYF
CDR3 DNA: TGTGCCAGCAGTGCAAACAGGGGAGCCTACGAGCAGTACTTC
clone size: -
V gene: TRBV6-5
D gene: TRBD1
J gene: TRBJ2-7

CDR3 protein: CASSLNSVEQYF
CDR3 DNA: TGTGCCAGCAGCTTGAATTCAGTGGAGCAGTACTTC
clone size: -
V gene: TRBV5-6
D gene: -
J gene: TRBJ2-7

CDR3 protein: CASSLLDGGIYEQYF
CDR3 DNA: TGTGCCAGTAGTCTCCTAGACGGGGGGATCTACGAGCAGTACTTC
clone size: -
V gene: TRBV19
D gene: TRBD2
J gene: TRBJ2-7

CDR3 protein: CASSPPGVKNIQYF
CDR3 DNA: TGTGCCAGCAGTCCCCCGGGGGTCAAAAACATTCAGTACTTC
clone size: few
V gene: TRBV27
D gene: -
J gene: TRBJ2-4

CDR3 protein: CASSLGQRSNTGELFF
CDR3 DNA: TGTGCCAGCAGCTTAGGCCAGCGATCGAACACCGGGGAGCTGTTTTTT
clone size: -
V gene: TRBV7-6
D gene: -
J gene: TRBJ2-2

CDR3 protein: CASSILKTGGQETQYF
CDR3 DNA: TGCGCCAGCAGCATTCTTAAGACAGGGGGACAAGAGACCCAGTACTTC
clone size: -
V gene: TRBV5-1
D gene: TRBD1
J gene: TRBJ2-5

CDR3 protein: CASSPAGGNYSPLHF
CDR3 DNA: TGTGCCAGCAGCCCGGCTGGAGGGAACTATTCACCCCTCCACTTT
clone size: -
V gene: TRBV7-6
D gene: -
J gene: TRBJ1-6

CDR3 protein: CASSELGGVEGYTF
CDR3 DNA: TGTGCCAGCTCTGAGTTAGGGGGCGTAGAGGGCTACACCTTC
clone size: few
V gene: TRBV2
D gene: TRBD1
J gene: TRBJ1-2

CDR3 protein: CASSQERAGGLYEQYF
CDR3 DNA: TGCGCCAGCAGCCAAGAGCGAGCGGGGGGCCTCTACGAGCAGTACTTC
clone size: few
V gene: TRBV4-1
D gene: TRBD2
J gene: TRBJ2-7

CDR3 protein: CASSSGQGLEQYF
CDR3 DNA: TGTGCCAGCAGCTCCGGACAGGGTCTCGAGCAGTACTTC
clone size: -
V gene: TRBV7-7
D gene: TRBD1
J gene: TRBJ2-7

CDR3 protein: CASSLGSGGGVMNTEAFF
CDR3 DNA: TGCGCCAGCAGCTTGGGTTCCGGGGGGGGAGTAATGAACACTGAAGCTTTCTTT
clone size: -
V gene: TRBV5-1
D gene: -
J gene: TRBJ1-1

CDR3 protein: CASSVTSGNTDTQYF
CDR3 DNA: TGCGCCAGCAGCGTTACTAGCGGGAACACAGATACGCAGTATTTT
clone size: -
V gene: TRBV5-1
D gene: TRBD2
J gene: TRBJ2-3

CDR3 protein: CSVELGLASYNEQFF
CDR3 DNA: TGCAGCGTTGAATTGGGACTAGCCTCCTACAATGAGCAGTTCTTC
clone size: -
V gene: TRBV29-1
D gene: TRBD2
J gene: TRBJ2-1